This TCR beta chain is drawn from a study of neurological immune-mediated disorders. Trimming took 6 bases from V and 8 from J, leaving 16 bases between them. In germline, CDR1 is DFQATT, CDR2 SNEGSKA (reference sequence). CDR3 size: 12 residues. The study, taken as a whole, reports: HTLV-1-associated myelopathy had the most TCR clonal expansion, and multiple sclerosis had the least, less than healthy controls.

TCRdb processed the 5' RACE reads anew with MiXCR; each CDR3 protein has one entry. The sample holds some 37,000 distinct CDR3 sequences, 4% to 5.5% seen once. In this sample, this clonotype turned up many times. What it binds is not known. V and J are TRBV20-1 and TRBJ1-2; perhaps TRBD1 as D (6 bases). Specimen: CD4+ T cells from blood. The TCR sequence derives from a man younger than 35 in good health. The chain's CDR3 is CSATPGGAGYTF. In DNA form, the CDR3 reads TGCAGTGCCACCCCCGGGGGGGCGGGCTACACCTTC.